Listed here is a single T cell receptor (beta chain). The sample originates from a study of technical replicates of blood from a handful of donors. Libraries were prepared by immunoSEQ multiplex PCR; TCRdb keeps only in-frame clonotypes and omits some of them. The sample contains 85,000 to 100,000 clones, about nine tenths of which appear only once. Trimming pared 0 bases from V and 1 base from J, leaving 7 bases between. This CDR3 region has 15 residues. Germline CDR1 reads MNHEY; CDR2 reads SMNVEV (reference sequence). Sample: T cells isolated from PBMCs. The receptor comes from a human donor in good health. The J gene is TRBJ2-1, the V gene TRBV27; D uncertain. CDR3 amino acids: CASSLSPGSYNEQFF. The CDR3 DNA reads as TGTGCCAGCAGTTTATCTCCAGGTTCCTACAATGAGCAGTTCTTC.